The 30 T cell receptor beta chains below were found in one sample sequenced in a study of shared T cell receptors in the human thymus. Produced via immunoSEQ multiplex PCR; TCRdb's table is partial and in-frame only. Among hundreds of thousands of clones listed, over 75% were seen once. These same data were also listed under a study on human thymus T cells.

The sequenced sample consisted of thymocytes. The source is a boy in the first two years of life with a congenital heart defect.

V and J are TRBV2 and TRBJ2-2, with D possibly matching TRBD2 (6 bases). V shed 5 bases and J shed 4 bases, with 14 bases lying between them. Germline CDR1 reads SNHLY; CDR2 reads FYNNEI. The CDR3 has 15 amino acids. CDR3 sequence (DNA): TGTGCCAGCAGTCATCGGGGGTACCGCACCGGGGAGCTGTTTTTT. Translation: CASSHRGYRTGELFF.

The chain carries TRBV7-2 and TRBJ2-1, with 7 positions matching TRBD2. The CDR3 extends over 17 amino acids. Germline trimming cut 0 bases from V and 5 bases from J; bases unmatched to any gene: 10. Germline CDR1 SGHTA, CDR2 FQGNSA. The CDR3 nucleotides read TGTGCCAGCAGCTTAGCGCGCTCGGCTAGCGGTAACAATGAGCAGTTCTTC. This gives the protein CASSLARSASGNNEQFF.

The J gene is TRBJ2-1, the V gene TRBV4-3; 7 nucleotides line up with TRBD2. CDR1 LGHNA and CDR2 YSLEER come from the germline V gene. The CDR3 loop spans 16 amino acids. The V and J ends lost 0 bases and 5 bases, in that order; junction bases with no gene match: 7. The CDR3 bases are TGCGCCAGCAGCCAAGATATGGCGGGAGAACACAATGAGCAGTTCTTC. This gives the protein CASSQDMAGEHNEQFF.

The J gene is TRBJ2-7, the V gene TRBV6-5; D is possibly TRBD1 (6 bases). Trimming left V 5 bases short and J 3 bases short, with 17 bases between. Germline V lookup: CDR1 MNHEY, CDR2 SVGAGI. The CDR3 is 15 amino acids. As DNA, the CDR3 is TGTGCCAGCAGTCCCCCCGGGACACTTAACTACGAGCAGTACTTC. Residues: CASSPPGTLNYEQYF.

Only a few counts were recorded for this clone. This chain uses TRBV15 with TRBJ2-5; TRBD2 is a possible D gene (7 bases). The germline CDR1 and CDR2 sequences are LNHNV and YYDKDF (reference sequence). The CDR3 has 16 amino acids. V was clipped by 3 bases and J by 5 bases, with 19 bases between them. This CDR3 reads CATSRDTRGAGETQYF. CDR3 DNA sequence: TGTGCCACCAGCAGGGATACACGGGGGGCTGGGGAGACCCAGTACTTC.

The chain employs TRBV7-9 and TRBJ2-1, with 8 bases identical to TRBD2. The CDR3 spans 16 residues. Germline CDR1 SEHNR, CDR2 FQNEAQ (reference sequence). V shed 5 bases, J shed 5 bases, and the junction held 11 bases outside the gene matches. CDR3 loop: CASSPRLAGLNNEQFF. CDR3 coding DNA: TGTGCCAGCAGCCCGAGATTAGCGGGACTGAACAATGAGCAGTTCTTC.

This chain joins TRBV4-3 and TRBJ2-1, with TRBD1 matching over 7 bases. The V and J ends lost 0 bases and 10 bases, in that order; junction bases with no gene match: 18. The germline V gene has CDR1 LGHNA and CDR2 YSLEER. The CDR3 is 18 residues long. This CDR3 reads CASSQDRSGQWATMEQFF. CDR3 sequence (DNA): TGCGCCAGCAGCCAAGATAGGTCGGGACAGTGGGCCACGATGGAGCAGTTCTTC.

This CDR3 is CASSQDPSGIYEQYF. The CDR3 bases are TGTGCCAGCAGCCAAGATCCTAGCGGGATCTACGAGCAGTACTTC. The gene calls are TRBV14 and TRBJ2-7; 9 bases fit TRBD2. This CDR3 comprises 15 residues. Germline-derived CDR1 and CDR2 are SGHDN and FVKESK. With V trimmed by 0 bases and J by 3 bases, 3 bases remained unmatched.

V usage is TRBV6-5 and J usage is TRBJ1-5; weak D call: TRBD1 (6 bases). Germline CDR1 reads MNHEY; CDR2 reads SVGAGI. V gave up 6 bases and J gave up 5 bases, with 11 bases separating them. CDR3 length equals 13 residues. CDR3 nucleotides: TGTGCCAGCAGACACTACAGGGATCAGCCCCAGCATTTT. Translating gives CASRHYRDQPQHF.

V gene TRBV28 combines with J gene TRBJ1-1; D is ambiguous. Germline V CDR1 and CDR2: MDHEN, SYDVKM. V gave up 5 bases and J gave up 3 bases, with 16 bases separating them. CDR3 length: 15 residues. The CDR3 DNA reads as TGTGCCAGCAGTCCCACGGGAGGAGTTTACACTGAAGCTTTCTTT. This sequence encodes CASSPTGGVYTEAFF.

The chain employs TRBV6-6 and TRBJ2-7; D is possibly TRBD1 (5 bases). The V end lost 8 bases, the J end lost 0 bases, and 11 bases lay between the germline ends. The CDR3 sequence is 13 residues long. Germline CDR1 and CDR2: MNHNY and SVGAGI (reference sequence). The CDR3: CASAWGSSYEQYF. Here the CDR3 DNA reads TGTGCCAGCGCCTGGGGCAGCTCCTACGAGCAGTACTTC.

The V call is TRBV5-6, the J call TRBJ1-2; TRBD1 agrees at 7 bases. Trimming took 6 bases from V and 0 from J; bases not matched to a gene: 11. Per germline, CDR1 SGHDT and CDR2 YYEEEE. CDR3 size: 16 residues. CDR3: CASTPNRDRANYGYTF. The CDR3 DNA follows: TGTGCCAGCACCCCTAACCGGGACAGAGCTAACTATGGCTACACCTTC.

This chain links TRBV7-2 with TRBJ2-3, with D hard to call. V dropped 2 bases and J dropped 3 bases, with 9 bases sitting between them. Per germline, CDR1 SGHTA and CDR2 FQGNSA. The CDR3 has 14 residues. The CDR3 DNA reads TGTGCCAGCAGCTTATCCAGGCTTACAGATACGCAGTATTTT. It is translated as CASSLSRLTDTQYF.

The V and J genes are TRBV14 and TRBJ1-1, with 9 nucleotides matching TRBD1. Germline V gives CDR1 SGHDN, CDR2 FVKESK. This CDR3 is built from 14 residues. The V segment lost 5 bases and the J segment 6 bases; nucleotides outside the gene matches: 7. The CDR3: CASSSDRGRAEAFF. The CDR3 nucleotides are TGTGCCAGCAGCTCAGACAGGGGGAGAGCTGAAGCTTTCTTT.

This clone was seen once. This rearrangement joins TRBV11-2 to TRBJ1-1, with no clear D. The CDR3 covers 15 residues. V dropped 1 base and J dropped 1 base, with 10 bases sitting between them. Germline assignment: CDR1 SGHAT and CDR2 FQNNGV. The CDR3 DNA reads TGTGCCAGCAGCTTAGGTCCCACAGAGAACACTGAAGCTTTCTTT. Encoded protein: CASSLGPTENTEAFF.

The rearrangement joins TRBV18 to TRBJ1-1, with TRBD1 matching 9 bases. The CDR3 totals 14 residues. Trimming took 4 bases from V and 7 from J; bases not matched to a gene: 7. Germline V gene sequence: CDR1 KGHSH, CDR2 LQKENI. CDR3 in amino acids: CASSRGQGSGEAFF. In DNA form, the CDR3 reads TGTGCCAGCTCACGGGGACAGGGCAGTGGTGAAGCTTTCTTT. The whole variable domain, remainder taken from reference TRBV18 and TRBJ1-1, is NAGVMQNPRHLVRRRGQEARLRCSPMKGHSHVYWYRQLPEEGLKFMVYLQKENIIDESGMPKERFSAEFPKEGPSILRIQQVVRGDSAAYFCASSRGQGSGEAFFGQGTRLTVV.

The V call is TRBV6-1, the J call TRBJ2-7; perhaps TRBD2 as D (6 bases). The germline gives CDR1 MNHNS, CDR2 SASEGT. Trimming removed 1 base at V and 4 bases at J, with 14 bases between. This CDR3 region has 15 residues. The CDR3 DNA follows: TGTGCCAGCAGTGAAGGACTAGGGCGTCGATACGAGCAGTACTTC. Its translation is CASSEGLGRRYEQYF.

This clone has only a few counts. V usage is TRBV19 and J usage is TRBJ2-2; 7 bases are a match to TRBD2. Per the germline V gene, CDR1 is LNHDA and CDR2 is SQIVND (reference sequence). CDR3 length equals 16 residues. J was trimmed by 0 bases and V by 0 bases; bases with no gene match: 1. CDR3 in DNA: TGTGCCAGTAGTATAGAGCGGGAGACGAACACCGGGGAGCTGTTTTTT. Protein sequence: CASSIERETNTGELFF.

The rearrangement uses TRBV2 and TRBJ1-2, with D uncertain. The CDR3 consists of 11 residues. Trimming shortened V by 6 bases and J by 9 bases, and 11 bases separated the two germline ends. Germline V gives CDR1 SNHLY, CDR2 FYNNEI. The CDR3 region is CASSLEHRYTF. CDR3 in DNA: TGTGCCAGCAGCCTGGAGCATCGCTACACCTTC.

This clone was counted a single time. V gene TRBV27 combines with J gene TRBJ2-1, with D uncertain. The CDR3 has 14 amino acids. From germline, CDR1 is MNHEY and CDR2 SMNVEV (reference sequence). The V end was cut by 5 bases, the J end by 4 bases, with 12 bases between. The CDR3: CASSRAAAYNEQFF. The CDR3 DNA reads TGTGCCAGCAGTCGCGCGGCGGCTTACAATGAGCAGTTCTTC.

The chain recombines TRBV28 with TRBJ2-1, with TRBD2 identical over 10 bases. The CDR3 contains 18 residues. Germline V gives CDR1 MDHEN, CDR2 SYDVKM. Trimming took 4 bases from V and 5 from J; bases not matched to a gene: 14. This CDR3 reads CASSSPRPLAGVHNEQFF. CDR3 coding DNA: TGTGCCAGCAGTTCCCCCCGACCTCTAGCGGGAGTCCACAATGAGCAGTTCTTC.

The chain carries TRBV4-2 and TRBJ2-3; possibly TRBD1 for D (6 bases). Germline CDR1 LGHNA, CDR2 YNFKEQ. The length of the CDR3 is 15 residues. The V gene lost 4 bases and the J gene lost 1 base, with 12 bases spanning the gap. Written as DNA, the CDR3 is TGTGCCAGCAGCCGACGGGACACAGGCACAGATACGCAGTATTTT. It yields the protein CASSRRDTGTDTQYF.

The rearrangement joins TRBV28 to TRBJ1-4; no clear D gene. V lost 3 bases and J lost 3, with 14 bases in between. CDR1 and CDR2 from the germline V gene are MDHEN and SYDVKM. This CDR3 contains 16 residues. The CDR3 sequence: CASSFQGGEANEKLFF. The CDR3 nucleotides read TGTGCCAGCAGTTTTCAAGGCGGGGAAGCTAATGAAAAACTGTTTTTT.

This clone was counted between two and nine times. For the CDR3, the DNA is TGTGCCAGCAGCTTAGCCCTGGGTTGGGCTGATATGAACACTGAAGCTTTCTTT. This codes for CASSLALGWADMNTEAFF. The V gene is TRBV7-9, the J gene TRBJ1-1; D unresolved. CDR1 and CDR2 from the germline V gene are SEHNR and FQNEAQ (reference sequence). Trimming shortened V by 0 bases and J by 0 bases, and 17 bases separated the two germline ends. This CDR3 is 18 amino acids long.

V gene TRBV9 combines with J gene TRBJ2-7; 13 bases match TRBD2. The length of the CDR3 is 15 residues. Trimming removed 1 base from V and 5 bases from J; junction bases left unmatched: 3. CDR1 is SGDLS and CDR2 is YYNGEE in the germline V gene. Here the CDR3 reads CASSVRTSGSHEQYF. The CDR3 DNA is TGTGCCAGCAGCGTAAGGACTAGCGGGAGCCACGAGCAGTACTTC.

The chain is built from TRBV6-1 and TRBJ2-7; 7 nucleotides line up with TRBD2. In germline, CDR1 is MNHNS, CDR2 SASEGT. CDR3 length: 15 amino acids. With 5 bases clipped from V and 3 bases from J, the junction kept 10 bases outside the gene matches. This chain's CDR3 is CASSIREVTCYEQYF. CDR3 DNA sequence: TGTGCCAGCAGTATACGGGAGGTGACCTGCTACGAGCAGTACTTC.

The genes are TRBV5-6 and TRBJ1-5; D is undetermined. There are 15 residues in the CDR3. V was trimmed by 1 base and J by 3 bases, leaving 11 bases between them. Germline lookup yields CDR1 SGHDT and CDR2 YYEEEE. The CDR3 sequence: CASSLFPADNQPQHF. The CDR3 DNA is TGTGCCAGCAGCTTGTTCCCGGCGGACAATCAGCCCCAGCATTTT.

The chain employs TRBV29-1 and TRBJ2-2, with 9 bases identical to TRBD1. The CDR3 contains 15 residues. Germline-derived CDR1 and CDR2 are SQVTM and ANQGSEA. J gave up 7 bases and V 2 bases, and 8 bases lay outside the gene matches. The CDR3 reads CSVELGQGKIGELFF. CDR3 in DNA: TGCAGCGTTGAACTGGGACAGGGTAAAATCGGGGAGCTGTTTTTT.

This sequence joins TRBV19 and TRBJ2-2; 12 bases are shared with TRBD1. The CDR3 extends over 18 amino acids. V lost 6 bases and J lost 4; bases outside the gene matches: 12. In germline, CDR1 is LNHDA, CDR2 SQIVND (reference sequence). The CDR3 loop reads CASSTPGTGGAGTGELFF. The CDR3 bases are TGTGCCAGTAGCACACCCGGGACAGGGGGCGCTGGCACCGGGGAGCTGTTTTTT.

The chain combines TRBV5-1 with TRBJ1-5; D possibly corresponds to TRBD1 (5 bases). Between the trimmed V and J ends, which lost 0 bases and 2 bases, there was a span of 9 bases. Germline V gene data show CDR1 as SGHRS and CDR2 as YFSETQ. This CDR3 region has 15 residues. CDR3 sequence: CASSLEGVGNQPQHF. The CDR3 DNA reads TGCGCCAGCAGCTTGGAAGGGGTCGGCAATCAGCCCCAGCATTTT.